The TCR beta chain under discussion was sequenced for a study of T cells after yellow fever vaccination. TCRdb fed the 5' RACE reads into MiXCR, producing one record per CDR3 protein. The table lists roughly 300,000 distinct CDR3 sequences, around 7% of them singletons. This clonotype appeared many times. Its antigen is unknown. Whole-study results and caveats: Only a small proportion of the clonotypes turned up in both the CD4 and the CD8 compartments, likely arising from convergent recombination.

The source was PBMCs, collected about 49 days after the first yellow fever vaccination. This clonotype was obtained from a man aged 18 to 35 who received the YFV17D yellow fever vaccine.

This CDR3 reads CASSSGGTDTQYF. In nucleotides, the CDR3 is TGTGCCAGCAGCTCGGGGGGCACAGATACGCAGTATTTT. The chain carries TRBV7-3 and TRBJ2-3, with a possible D match to TRBD2 (6 bases). The germline gives CDR1 SGHTA, CDR2 FQGTGA. The V and J ends lost 4 bases and 1 base respectively, with 6 bases between them. This CDR3 has 13 amino acids.